Sequencing of this T cell receptor (beta chain) was carried out in a study of T-cell memory formation after mild COVID-19. On the study more broadly: TCR clusters showed largely donor specificity.

This clonotype came up many times. TCRdb ran MiXCR on the 5' RACE reads and lists one entry per CDR3 protein. The sample shows a few hundred thousand distinct CDR3 sequences, about a fifth of them seen only once. The material sequenced was PBMCs or a T cell subset sorted from them (not recorded which). The receptor's source is an adult woman who had mild COVID-19 (a few samples of this study predate the infection). Cell type and time point are not known.

This CDR3 reads CASSFGANTGELFF. CDR3 DNA: TGTGCCAGCAGCTTTGGGGCGAACACCGGGGAGCTGTTTTTT. The chain employs TRBV27 and TRBJ2-2; D uncertain. The CDR3 extends over 14 amino acids. The germline CDR1 and CDR2 sequences are MNHEY and SMNVEV (reference sequence). Deletions cut 6 bases from V and 0 bases from J, with 8 bases between.